Presented here are 14 T cell receptor beta chains from one specimen sequenced in a study of T cells in Graves' hyperthyroidism and ophthalmopathy (dated by TCRdb to the late 2010s). Library generation was performed with multiplex PCR. Instrument on record: Illumina HiSeq 2000. The TCR beta CDR3 regions were amplified from the RNA transcripts. The first round of RT-PCR for the TCR CDR3 was performed with the HTBI primer set and the Qiagen OneStep RT-PCR kit. The raw public reads went through TCRdb reprocessing: fastp at Q25, MiXCR clone calling, in-frame beta chains kept. CDR3 protein sequences are deduplicated, and each keeps its most common genes and DNA. This sample gives over 150,000 distinct CDR3 sequences in total; about a sixth of them show up just once. The ten largest clones represent roughly 50% of the sample. The sample comprised blood. Every receptor here comes from a woman between 50 and 59 years old with Graves' hyperthyroidism.

The genes are TRBV27 and TRBJ1-5; D is ambiguous. Germline V gene lookup returns CDR1 MNHEY and CDR2 SMNVEV (reference sequence). This CDR3 has 13 residues. Trimming removed 3 bases from V and 6 bases from J, with 9 bases in between. Written as DNA, the CDR3 is TGTGCCAGCAGTTTCGGAGGCGCTCAGCCCCAGCATTTT. Encoded protein: CASSFGGAQPQHF.

There are many counts of this clonotype. The chain links TRBV19 to TRBJ1-5; 10 bases line up with TRBD1. Trimming removed 6 bases from V and 7 bases from J; junction bases left unmatched: 3. The CDR3 runs to 13 residues. The germline V gene has CDR1 LNHDA and CDR2 SQIVND (reference sequence). CDR3 bases: TGTGCCAGTAGCAGGGACAGGGGCCAGCCCCAGCATTTT. Translating it yields CASSRDRGQPQHF.

This rearrangement joins TRBV27 to TRBJ2-2, with TRBD2 identical over 15 bases. CDR3 length: 19 residues. Germline V gene lookup returns CDR1 MNHEY and CDR2 SMNVEV (reference sequence). V trimming: 5 bases; J trimming: 5 bases; junction bases outside the gene matches: 12. CDR3 residues: CASSPRRTSGRAPTGELFF. DNA of the CDR3: TGTGCCAGCAGTCCCAGAAGGACTAGCGGGAGGGCCCCTACCGGGGAGCTGTTTTTT.

At least ten counts were recorded for this clonotype. The chain combines TRBV20-1 with TRBJ2-1; D not resolved. The length of the CDR3 is 11 residues. The germline CDR1 and CDR2 sequences are DFQATT and SNEGSKA (reference sequence). The germline V and J ends were trimmed by 6 bases and 2 bases, with 5 bases remaining between them. This CDR3 is CSAGAYNEQFF. The CDR3 DNA reads as TGCAGTGCGGGCGCCTACAATGAGCAGTTCTTC.

This clonotype was observed at least ten times. V is TRBV3-1 and J is TRBJ2-1; D is possibly TRBD1 (6 bases). V dropped 6 bases and J dropped 6 bases, with 12 bases sitting between them. The CDR3 is 13 amino acids. The germline V gene has CDR1 LGHDT and CDR2 YNNKEL (reference sequence). CDR3 in DNA: TGTGCCAGCAGACTAACAGGGAGCAATGAGCAGTTCTTC. It encodes CASRLTGSNEQFF.

In this sample, this clonotype turned up many times. The chain couples TRBV27 to TRBJ1-1; 7 nucleotides align to TRBD1. J gave up 12 bases and V 7 bases, and 11 bases lay outside the gene matches. CDR1 is MNHEY, CDR2 SMNVEV, per germline (reference sequence). The CDR3 is 12 amino acids. For the CDR3, the DNA is TGTGCCAGCACTGACGACAGGGTCTTGACTTTCTTT. It codes for CASTDDRVLTFF.

The J gene is TRBJ2-1, the V gene TRBV7-9, with TRBD2 matching 7 bases. Trimming took 5 bases from V and 2 from J; bases not matched to a gene: 6. The CDR3 is made up of 15 amino acids. Germline CDR1 reads SEHNR; CDR2 reads FQNEAQ (reference sequence). This CDR3 reads CASSHGGGAYNEQFF. The CDR3 region has the DNA TGTGCCAGCAGCCATGGGGGGGGGGCCTACAATGAGCAGTTCTTC. Variable domain in full (rest from reference TRBV7-9 and TRBJ2-1): DTGVSQNPRHKITKRGQNVTFRCDPISEHNRLYWYRQTLGQGPEFLTYFQNEAQLEKSRLLSDRFSAERPKGSFSTLEIQRTEQGDSAMYLCASSHGGGAYNEQFFGPGTRLTVL.

The J gene is TRBJ2-5, the V gene TRBV13; TRBD2 matches at 9 bases. Germline CDR1 reads PRHDT; CDR2 reads FYEKMQ (reference sequence). This CDR3 is built from 16 residues. Trimming cost V 5 bases and J 5 bases; bases outside gene matches: 12. The CDR3 here is CASSTRFSGSGETQYF. CDR3 nucleotide sequence: TGTGCCAGCAGCACACGATTTAGCGGGAGCGGGGAGACCCAGTACTTC.

In its sample, this clonotype was seen a few times. J is TRBJ2-3 and V is TRBV11-2, with a tentative D call TRBD2 (6 bases). Trimming removed 1 base from V and 1 base from J, with 12 bases in between. The CDR3 loop spans 16 amino acids. Germline CDR1 SGHAT, CDR2 FQNNGV. The CDR3: CASSLVVGGRTDTQYF. The CDR3 coding sequence is TGTGCCAGCAGCTTAGTTGTGGGAGGACGCACAGATACGCAGTATTTT.

The sample holds a few counts of this clonotype. V is TRBV10-3 and J is TRBJ2-1; the D gene could be TRBD1 or TRBD2 (5 bases each). The CDR3 has 15 amino acids. The V gene's germline CDR1 is ENHRY and CDR2 SYGVKD. V lost 3 bases and J 4 bases, leaving 13 bases between the germline ends. DNA for the CDR3: TGTGCCATCAGTGATGGGACGCAAGCTTACAATGAGCAGTTCTTC. As protein: CAISDGTQAYNEQFF.

This clonotype has only a few counts. This may stem from a read error, because a much larger clone lies one nucleotide away. The chain is built from TRBV5-1 and TRBJ2-1; D call uncertain. CDR3 size: 14 residues. Trimming cost V 6 bases and J 3 bases, with 13 bases left between them. CDR1 and CDR2 from the germline V gene are SGHRS and YFSETQ. CDR3 in amino acids: CASNSAAVYNEQFF. CDR3 coding DNA: TGCGCCAGCAACTCGGCGGCAGTCTACAATGAGCAGTTCTTC. Full variable domain (outside the CDR3, taken from reference TRBV5-1 and TRBJ2-1): KAGVTQTPRYLIKTRGQQVTLSCSPISGHRSVSWYQQTPGQGLQFLFEYFSETQRNKGNFPGRFSGRQFSNSRSEMNVSTLELGDSALYLCASNSAAVYNEQFFGPGTRLTVL.

There are many counts of this clonotype. The chain has TRBV7-9 and TRBJ2-1; TRBD2 matches 11 bases. CDR1 is SEHNR and CDR2 is FQNEAQ in the germline V gene (reference sequence). The V segment lost 4 bases and the J segment 3 bases; nucleotides outside the gene matches: 2. This CDR3 has 15 residues. The CDR3 is CASSSGTSGYNEQFF. In DNA, the CDR3 is TGTGCCAGCAGCTCGGGGACTAGCGGCTACAATGAGCAGTTCTTC. The full variable domain, rest sourced from reference TRBV7-9 and TRBJ2-1, is DTGVSQNPRHKITKRGQNVTFRCDPISEHNRLYWYRQTLGQGPEFLTYFQNEAQLEKSRLLSDRFSAERPKGSFSTLEIQRTEQGDSAMYLCASSSGTSGYNEQFFGPGTRLTVL.

This clonotype appeared many times. The J gene is TRBJ1-2, the V gene TRBV6-1; possibly TRBD1 for D (6 bases). The CDR3 has 15 residues. CDR1 is MNHNS, CDR2 SASEGT, per germline. V was shortened by 2 bases and J by 2 bases, with 12 bases between the two germline ends. The CDR3 bases are TGTGCCAGCAGTGAATCAACAGGGTGGAACTATGGCTACACCTTC. This translates into CASSESTGWNYGYTF.

V usage is TRBV12-3 or TRBV12-4 and J usage is TRBJ2-6; 9 nucleotides agree with TRBD1. The CDR3 runs to 19 residues. Trimming at V came to 7 bases and at J to 0 bases, leaving 13 bases not matched to a gene. CDR3 DNA: TGTGCCAGCATCCTCAGGGGGACAGGGCCGGGCTCTGGGGCCAACGTCCTGACTTTC. Translating gives CASILRGTGPGSGANVLTF.